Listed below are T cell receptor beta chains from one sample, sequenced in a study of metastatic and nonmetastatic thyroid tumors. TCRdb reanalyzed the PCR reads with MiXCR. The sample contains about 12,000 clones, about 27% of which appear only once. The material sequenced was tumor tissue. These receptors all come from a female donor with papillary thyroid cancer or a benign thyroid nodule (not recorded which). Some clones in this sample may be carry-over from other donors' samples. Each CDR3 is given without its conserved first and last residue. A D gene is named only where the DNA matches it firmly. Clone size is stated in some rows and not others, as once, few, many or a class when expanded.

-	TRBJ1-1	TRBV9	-	ASSGSNTEAF
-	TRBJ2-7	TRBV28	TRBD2	ASSLLLAADEQY
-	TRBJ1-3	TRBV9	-	ASSVGPPRSSGNTIY
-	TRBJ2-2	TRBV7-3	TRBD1	ASSLTGTGLGTGELF
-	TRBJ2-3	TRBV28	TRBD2	ASSPSGRGRDTQY
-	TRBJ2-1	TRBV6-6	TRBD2	ASSYGTSANEQF
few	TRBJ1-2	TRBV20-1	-	SAMGGGWGGYT
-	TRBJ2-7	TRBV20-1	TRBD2	SARRGSLISEQY
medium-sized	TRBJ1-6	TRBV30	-	AWTTQYNSPLH
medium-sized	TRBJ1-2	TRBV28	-	ASSLMGYGYT
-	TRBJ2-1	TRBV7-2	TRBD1	ASSRDRIHNEQF